The 29 T cell receptor beta chains reported below all come from one sample, sequenced in a study of CD4+ T cells in melanoma. Method: immunoSEQ multiplex PCR; TCRdb's copy keeps in-frame clones and lacks some. The sample lists 4,800 or so clones, about 63% occurring once. The sample consisted of cells from a culture (not recorded whether cultured in vitro). The origin of the receptors is a human donor with melanoma.

The genes are TRBV7-2 and TRBJ1-1; a weak D match, TRBD1 (6 bases). Germline CDR1 reads SGHTA; CDR2 reads FQGNSA. The CDR3 has 16 amino acids. Trimming took 3 bases from V and 0 from J, leaving 14 bases between them. CDR3 loop: CASSFQQGPLNTEAFF. In DNA form, the CDR3 reads TGTGCCAGCAGCTTTCAACAGGGTCCCCTGAACACTGAAGCTTTCTTT.

This sequence joins TRBV11-1 and TRBJ1-6; TRBD1 matches 12 bases. This CDR3 region has 15 residues. Losses at the gene ends were 2 bases for V and 9 bases for J; bases not matched to a gene: 2. Germline assignment: CDR1 SGHAT and CDR2 FQDESV (reference sequence). In DNA form, the CDR3 reads TGTGCCAGCAGCTTAAGGGACAGGGGGCTTTCACCCCTCCACTTT. Translation gives CASSLRDRGLSPLHF.

The chain joins TRBV24-1 to TRBJ2-3; D is perhaps TRBD1 (5 bases). The CDR3 is made up of 15 amino acids. V was pared by 3 bases and J by 0 bases, with 9 bases between. From germline, CDR1 is KGHDR and CDR2 SFDVKD. The CDR3 coding sequence is TGTGCCACCAGTGATATAGGGGAAAGCACAGATACGCAGTATTTT. Its translation is CATSDIGESTDTQYF.

This chain uses TRBV27 with TRBJ2-2, with 12 bases lining up with TRBD2. Looked up from germline, CDR1 is MNHEY and CDR2 is SMNVEV (reference sequence). With 5 bases clipped from V and 7 bases from J, the junction kept 8 bases outside the gene matches. The CDR3 loop spans 16 amino acids. The CDR3 sequence is CASSPTSGGRIGELFF. The DNA of the CDR3 is TGTGCCAGCAGTCCCACTAGCGGGGGGCGTATCGGGGAGCTGTTTTTT.

The chain links TRBV19 to TRBJ1-2; 8 positions match TRBD1. The CDR3 has 16 residues. V lost 3 bases to trimming and J lost 6 bases; unmatched junction nucleotides: 12. The germline V gene has CDR1 LNHDA and CDR2 SQIVND (reference sequence). CDR3 sequence reads: CASSIGPGGIFDGYTF. The CDR3 DNA follows: TGTGCCAGTAGTATCGGGCCAGGGGGCATTTTTGATGGCTACACCTTC. The complete variable domain, with remaining parts taken from reference TRBV19 and TRBJ1-2, reads DGGITQSPKYLFRKEGQNVTLSCEQNLNHDAMYWYRQDPGQGLRLIYYSQIVNDFQKGDIAEGYSVSREKKESFPLTVTSAQKNPTAFYLCASSIGPGGIFDGYTFGSGTRLTVV.

The genes are TRBV30 and TRBJ1-2; 12 bases map to TRBD1. There are 15 residues in the CDR3. V dropped 4 bases and J dropped 0; count of bases not matched to a gene: 3. Germline-derived CDR1 and CDR2 are GTSNPN and SVGIG (reference sequence). The CDR3 loop reads CAWMGQGASNYGYTF. CDR3 nucleotide sequence: TGTGCCTGGATGGGACAGGGGGCTTCTAACTATGGCTACACCTTC.

V and J are TRBV4-3 and TRBJ1-5; a weak D match, TRBD1 (5 bases). Per the germline V gene, CDR1 is LGHNA and CDR2 is YSLEER. CDR3 length: 17 amino acids. Trimming cost V 0 bases and J 2 bases, with 14 bases left between them. CDR3 in amino acids: CASSQDPVGTGNQPQHF. Written as DNA, the CDR3 is TGCGCCAGCAGCCAAGATCCCGTAGGGACGGGCAATCAGCCCCAGCATTTT.

The rearrangement uses TRBV5-4 and TRBJ2-2, with D uncertain. The CDR3 is 15 amino acids. Germline V gene data show CDR1 as SGHNT and CDR2 as YYREEE (reference sequence). With 4 bases removed from V and 4 bases from J, the gap between germline ends came to 14 bases. DNA for the CDR3: TGTGCCAGCAGCCCGATCGAGGCGACCACCGGGGAGCTGTTTTTT. This encodes CASSPIEATTGELFF.

The chain couples TRBV4-1 to TRBJ1-6; 8 bases are shared with TRBD1. V was clipped by 2 bases and J by 6 bases; unmatched bases: 9. Germline V gives CDR1 MGHRA, CDR2 YSYEKL. The CDR3 runs 17 residues. Here the CDR3 reads CASSQSPSGTGNSPLHF. DNA of the CDR3: TGCGCCAGCAGCCAAAGTCCATCCGGGACAGGTAATTCACCCCTCCACTTT.

Within the sample, this clone is medium-sized (0.01 to 0.1%). The chain employs TRBV4-2 and TRBJ2-1; D may be TRBD2 (6 bases). The CDR3 sequence is 15 residues long. The V end was cut by 2 bases, the J end by 6 bases, with 14 bases between. Germline-derived CDR1 and CDR2 are LGHNA and YNFKEQ. CDR3 sequence reads: CASSQRSGGSNEQFF. In DNA form, the CDR3 reads TGTGCCAGCAGCCAAAGATCCGGGGGAAGCAATGAGCAGTTCTTC.

The chain carries TRBV11-1 and TRBJ2-7, with TRBD1 identical over 9 bases. V lost 5 bases and J lost 1; bases outside the gene matches: 9. The CDR3 sequence is 16 residues long. Looked up from germline, CDR1 is SGHAT and CDR2 is FQDESV (reference sequence). The CDR3 bases are TGTGCCAGCAGCCTTCAACTCGGGACAGGGTCCTACGAGCAGTACTTC. This encodes CASSLQLGTGSYEQYF.

This chain connects TRBV27 to TRBJ2-7; D gene uncertain. CDR3 length: 16 residues. The germline V and J ends were trimmed by 0 bases and 6 bases, with 18 bases remaining between them. The germline CDR1 and CDR2 sequences are MNHEY and SMNVEV (reference sequence). In DNA, the CDR3 is TGTGCCAGCAGTTTATCGGCAGGCATCAGACTGGGCGAGCAGTACTTC. Translated, it gives CASSLSAGIRLGEQYF.

V usage is TRBV9 and J usage is TRBJ1-5; TRBD1 might be the D (5 bases). V was clipped by 0 bases and J by 3 bases, with 7 bases between them. The length of the CDR3 is 14 residues. Germline V gene lookup returns CDR1 SGDLS and CDR2 YYNGEE. The CDR3 protein is CASSVEGDNQPQHF. The CDR3 DNA is TGTGCCAGCAGCGTAGAAGGGGACAATCAGCCCCAGCATTTT.

V usage is TRBV7-6 and J usage is TRBJ2-3, with 12 positions matching TRBD2. Trimming at V came to 2 bases and at J to 4 bases, leaving 4 bases not matched to a gene. CDR1 is SGHVS, CDR2 FNYEAQ, per germline. This CDR3 has 16 residues. CDR3 bases: TGTGCCAGCAGCTTACCTAGCGGGGGGGATCCAGATACGCAGTATTTT. It translates to CASSLPSGGDPDTQYF. Complete variable domain (other parts from reference TRBV7-6 and TRBJ2-3): GAGVSQSPRYKVTKRGQDVALRCDPISGHVSLYWYRQALGQGPEFLTYFNYEAQQDKSGLPNDRFSAERPEGSISTLTIQRTEQRDSAMYRCASSLPSGGDPDTQYFGPGTRLTVL.

The rearrangement uses TRBV12-5 and TRBJ2-1; D gene ambiguous. Germline V gene sequence: CDR1 LGHNT, CDR2 FRNRAP. The V gene lost 0 bases and the J gene lost 1 base, with 13 bases spanning the gap. This CDR3 contains 17 residues. The CDR3 loop reads CASGLVPAAPSYNEQFF. The DNA of the CDR3 is TGTGCTAGTGGTTTGGTACCGGCAGCCCCATCCTACAATGAGCAGTTCTTC.

V is TRBV12-3 or TRBV12-4 and J is TRBJ1-2; TRBD1 aligns across 7 bases. Trimming removed 7 bases from V and 2 bases from J; junction bases left unmatched: 4. The CDR3 is 13 amino acids. As DNA, the CDR3 is TGTGCCAGCACCTCACAGGGGAACTATGGCTACACCTTC. This encodes CASTSQGNYGYTF.

In this sample, this clone is large. J is TRBJ2-1 and V is TRBV2, with unresolved D. The CDR3 spans 11 residues. CDR1 is SNHLY and CDR2 is FYNNEI in the germline V gene. Trimming removed 6 bases from V and 8 bases from J, with 8 bases in between. As DNA, the CDR3 is TGTGCCAGCAGCCCATTATATGAGCAGTTCTTC. Translation: CASSPLYEQFF.

The chain couples TRBV19 to TRBJ1-2; D is unclear. The length of the CDR3 is 14 residues. Per the germline V gene, CDR1 is LNHDA and CDR2 is SQIVND (reference sequence). Trimming cost V 7 bases and J 1 base, with 13 bases left between them. In DNA form, the CDR3 reads TGTGCCAGTACCTCACCCTATCTTAACTATGGCTACACCTTC. Encoded protein: CASTSPYLNYGYTF.

V gene TRBV27 combines with J gene TRBJ1-1; no firm D call. V dropped 6 bases and J dropped 5 bases, with 16 bases sitting between them. The CDR3 has 14 residues. Germline V gives CDR1 MNHEY, CDR2 SMNVEV (reference sequence). The CDR3 reads CASSLLPFYTEAFF. The CDR3, as DNA: TGTGCCAGCAGCTTACTCCCGTTTTATACTGAAGCTTTCTTT.

The CDR3 reads CASTRGGPHNEQFF. In DNA, the CDR3 is TGTGCCAGCACGCGGGGGGGCCCCCACAATGAGCAGTTCTTC. This chain links TRBV6-5 with TRBJ2-1; TRBD2 agrees at 9 bases. Germline-derived CDR1 and CDR2 are MNHEY and SVGAGI. CDR3 length: 14 amino acids. V lost 7 bases, J lost 5 bases, and 6 bases stayed unmatched.

This chain links TRBV20-1 with TRBJ2-7; 7 nucleotides align to TRBD2. Trimming cost V 7 bases and J 3 bases; bases outside gene matches: 3. Germline V gene data show CDR1 as DFQATT and CDR2 as SNEGSKA (reference sequence). This CDR3 spans 11 amino acids. The CDR3 region is CSVLAGYEQYF. DNA for the CDR3: TGCAGTGTCTTAGCGGGCTACGAGCAGTACTTC.

V and J are TRBV10-3 and TRBJ2-7; D may be TRBD1 (6 bases). Per the germline V gene, CDR1 is ENHRY and CDR2 is SYGVKD. CDR3 length: 12 amino acids. V was shortened by 10 bases and J by 5 bases, with 15 bases between the two germline ends. The CDR3 bases are TGTGCCAACCACCACAGGGACCACGAGCAGTACTTC. It specifies CANHHRDHEQYF.

This chain joins TRBV5-8 and TRBJ1-4, with a possible D match to TRBD1 (5 bases). V was trimmed by 7 bases and J by 3 bases, leaving 13 bases between them. Germline CDR1 is SGHTS and CDR2 is YDEGEE. The CDR3 runs 14 residues. The CDR3 DNA reads TGTGCCAGCGGCCTCGGGACGGCTAATGAAAAACTGTTTTTT. Translating gives CASGLGTANEKLFF. Full variable domain (missing parts from reference TRBV5-8 and TRBJ1-4): EAGVTQSPTHLIKTRGQQATLRCSPISGHTSVYWYQQALGLGLQFLLWYDEGEERNRGNFPPRFSGRQFPNYSSELNVNALELEDSALYLCASGLGTANEKLFFGSGTQLSVL.

Judged by abundance, this clone is medium-sized. This chain joins TRBV11-1 and TRBJ1-2; 7 nucleotides line up with TRBD1. Germline V gives CDR1 SGHAT, CDR2 FQDESV (reference sequence). This CDR3 spans 14 amino acids. V shed 6 bases and J 4 bases; nucleotides not matched to a gene: 8. CDR3 residues: CASSPDRDAYGYTF. The CDR3 DNA reads as TGTGCCAGCAGTCCTGACAGGGATGCCTATGGCTACACCTTC.

This rearrangement joins TRBV7-9 to TRBJ2-5; TRBD2 matches 8 bases. This CDR3 contains 16 residues. In germline, CDR1 is SEHNR, CDR2 FQNEAQ (reference sequence). V lost 5 bases and J lost 5; bases outside the gene matches: 13. As DNA, the CDR3 is TGTGCCAGCAGCGATTCTCCGGGACTAGTCTCTGAGACCCAGTACTTC. This encodes CASSDSPGLVSETQYF.

This chain links TRBV19 with TRBJ1-1, with a possible D match to TRBD1 (5 bases). The CDR3 is 11 amino acids. The V and J ends lost 5 bases and 8 bases respectively, with 9 bases between them. Germline CDR1 LNHDA, CDR2 SQIVND (reference sequence). In DNA form, the CDR3 reads TGTGCCAGTAGTGTTGCAGGGGAAGCTTTCTTT. Encoded protein: CASSVAGEAFF.

The genes are TRBV19 and TRBJ1-3; 7 bases are a match to TRBD1. Trimming took 7 bases from V and 3 from J; bases not matched to a gene: 12. The CDR3 sequence is 16 residues long. The germline gives CDR1 LNHDA, CDR2 SQIVND (reference sequence). The CDR3 protein is CASTQSRDSLGNTIYF. DNA of the CDR3: TGTGCCAGTACCCAAAGCCGGGACAGTCTTGGAAACACCATATATTTT.

This clone is deemed medium-sized. This rearrangement joins TRBV5-6 to TRBJ2-7, with 7 positions matching TRBD1. V gave up 4 bases and J gave up 5 bases; unmatched junction bases: 9. The CDR3 length is 14 residues. CDR1 is SGHDT, CDR2 YYEEEE, per germline. This CDR3 reads CASSPRQGTDEQYF. In nucleotides, the CDR3 is TGTGCCAGCAGCCCTAGACAGGGAACGGACGAGCAGTACTTC.

The rearrangement joins TRBV5-1 to TRBJ2-3, with D tentatively TRBD2 (5 bases). CDR3 length equals 15 residues. Germline V gene lookup returns CDR1 SGHRS and CDR2 YFSETQ. Trimming removed 4 bases at V and 5 bases at J, with 17 bases between. The CDR3 nucleotides read TGCGCCAGCAGCCCCCCGAGGGTCGGAGGAGATACGCAGTATTTT. Residues: CASSPPRVGGDTQYF.